Each of the 8 T cell receptor beta chains below was sequenced from the same sample in a study of T cell repertoires in cytomegalovirus infection. TCRdb reanalysed the reads using MiXCR and keeps one entry per CDR3 protein. This sample has around 170,000 distinct CDR3 sequences, with over 13% found just once. The sequencing input was PBMCs. Every receptor here comes from a human donor in good health (CMV status not recorded). Some clones in this sample may be carry-over from other donors' samples.

In its sample, this clonotype was seen many times. This chain connects TRBV11-1 to TRBJ2-1; D gene unclear. Trimming took off 5 bases at V and 2 bases at J, with 22 bases between the two ends. The CDR3 loop spans 18 amino acids. Germline V gene sequence: CDR1 SGHAT, CDR2 FQDESV (reference sequence). CDR3 in amino acids: CASSPTRSPLGPYNEQFF. As DNA, the CDR3 is TGTGCCAGCAGCCCGACCAGGTCCCCCTTAGGTCCCTACAATGAGCAGTTCTTC.

This clonotype showed up many times. The chain couples TRBV7-2 to TRBJ2-7, with 10 positions matching TRBD2. CDR3 length: 17 residues. The germline V gene has CDR1 SGHTA and CDR2 FQGNSA. V shed 5 bases, J shed 5 bases, and the junction held 15 bases outside the gene matches. The CDR3 nucleotides read TGTGCCAGCAGCCGACCCCCACAGCGGGGGGGCGTCCACGAGCAGTACTTC. Translation: CASSRPPQRGGVHEQYF.

This sequence joins TRBV15 and TRBJ2-7; no firm D call. Trimming took off 0 bases at V and 3 bases at J, with 6 bases between the two ends. The CDR3 spans 13 residues. The germline V gene encodes CDR1 LNHNV and CDR2 YYDKDF (reference sequence). The CDR3 loop reads CATSRDPRYEQYF. The CDR3 DNA reads TGTGCCACCAGCAGAGATCCCCGCTACGAGCAGTACTTC.

This clonotype occurred a few times. The J gene is TRBJ1-5, the V gene TRBV19, with TRBD1 matching over 7 bases. The germline CDR1 and CDR2 sequences are LNHDA and SQIVND (reference sequence). CDR3 length: 16 residues. With 3 bases clipped from V and 0 bases from J, the junction kept 5 bases outside the gene matches. The CDR3 nucleotides read TGTGCCAGTAGTATTTTACAGGGGATTAGCAATCAGCCCCAGCATTTT. It translates to CASSILQGISNQPQHF.

In its sample, this clonotype was seen a few times. The genes are TRBV12-3 or TRBV12-4 and TRBJ2-2, with 8 bases aligning to TRBD1. The V segment lost 5 bases and the J segment 1 base; nucleotides outside the gene matches: 3. This CDR3 is 15 amino acids long. The CDR3: CASSGDRGNTGELFF. In nucleotides, the CDR3 is TGTGCCAGCAGTGGCGACAGGGGGAACACCGGGGAGCTGTTTTTT.

This clonotype has at least ten counts. The chain has TRBV11-1 and TRBJ1-2; D unresolved. Between the trimmed V and J ends, which lost 3 bases and 0 bases, there was a span of 8 bases. CDR1 is SGHAT, CDR2 FQDESV, per germline (reference sequence). This CDR3 spans 14 amino acids. CDR3 amino acids: CASSLNSANYGYTF. The CDR3 DNA follows: TGTGCCAGCAGCTTGAACAGCGCTAACTATGGCTACACCTTC.

The genes are TRBV12-5 and TRBJ2-1, with D perhaps TRBD1 (5 bases). Trimming removed 6 bases at V and 6 bases at J, with 9 bases between. This CDR3 has 12 residues. The germline gives CDR1 LGHNT, CDR2 FRNRAP. The CDR3 protein is CASGPDSNEQFF. In DNA, the CDR3 is TGTGCTAGTGGCCCCGACAGCAATGAGCAGTTCTTC.

This sequence joins TRBV6-2 or TRBV6-3 and TRBJ2-5; TRBD1 is a possible D gene (6 bases). V was trimmed by 6 bases and J by 0 bases, leaving 11 bases between them. Germline CDR1 and CDR2: MNHEY and SVGEGT. This CDR3 contains 14 residues. CDR3 residues: CASRPQGYQETQYF. The CDR3 region has the DNA TGTGCCAGCAGACCGCAGGGGTACCAAGAGACCCAGTACTTC.